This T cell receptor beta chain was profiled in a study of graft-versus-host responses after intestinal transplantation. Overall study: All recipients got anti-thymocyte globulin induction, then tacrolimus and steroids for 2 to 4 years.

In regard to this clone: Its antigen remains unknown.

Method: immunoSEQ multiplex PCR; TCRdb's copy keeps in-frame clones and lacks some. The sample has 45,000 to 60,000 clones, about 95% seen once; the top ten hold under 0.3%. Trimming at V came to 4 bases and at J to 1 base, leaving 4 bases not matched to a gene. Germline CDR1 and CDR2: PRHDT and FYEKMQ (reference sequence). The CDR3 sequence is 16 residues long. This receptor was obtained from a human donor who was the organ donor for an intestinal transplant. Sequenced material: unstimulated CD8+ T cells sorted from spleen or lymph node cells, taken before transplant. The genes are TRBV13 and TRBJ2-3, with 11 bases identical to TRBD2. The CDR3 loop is CASSSLAGGGTDTQYF. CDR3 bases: TGTGCCAGCAGCTCATTAGCGGGGGGGGGCACAGATACGCAGTATTTT. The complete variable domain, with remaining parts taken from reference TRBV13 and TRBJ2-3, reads AAGVIQSPRHLIKEKRETATLKCYPIPRHDTVYWYQQGPGQDPQFLISFYEKMQSDKGSIPDRFSAQQFSDYHSELNMSSLELGDSALYFCASSSLAGGGTDTQYFGPGTRLTVL.